This T cell receptor (beta chain) was captured by sequencing in a study of Ad26.COV2.S vaccination and SARS-CoV-2 variants. As for the study in general: Donor participated within the Ad26.COV2.S arm of the COV1001 trial. Ad26.COV2.S shots went into the muscle once or twice, 56 days apart.

About this clone itself: Its specificity is unknown.

The sample's treatment: around 19 received Ad26.COV2.S at low or high dose, single or two shots; 5 received placebo; per-sample allocation not given. Day 63 after the first injection of vaccine or placebo was the sampling time. An adult donor aged 18-55 years was enrolled in Boston. Assay used: immunoSEQ multiplex PCR; TCRdb lists only in-frame clones, some missing. This table holds about 350,000 clones, roughly 85% found once. Study-level points and caveats: Total T cell responses may have been underestimated by the TCR breadth and depth analyses.

The TCR was taken from a person aged 18-65 years who received the Ad26.COV2.S COVID-19 vaccine or a placebo. Sequencing was performed on peripheral blood, taken in a trial of Ad26.COV2.S vaccine versus placebo.

CDR3: CASSLAYSGYGYTF. The CDR3 DNA is TGCGCCAGCAGCTTGGCCTATAGTGGGTACGGCTACACCTTC. The chain recombines TRBV5-1 with TRBJ1-2; the D is unclear. Trimming removed 0 bases at V and 8 bases at J, with 14 bases between. The length of the CDR3 is 14 residues. From germline, CDR1 is SGHRS and CDR2 YFSETQ.